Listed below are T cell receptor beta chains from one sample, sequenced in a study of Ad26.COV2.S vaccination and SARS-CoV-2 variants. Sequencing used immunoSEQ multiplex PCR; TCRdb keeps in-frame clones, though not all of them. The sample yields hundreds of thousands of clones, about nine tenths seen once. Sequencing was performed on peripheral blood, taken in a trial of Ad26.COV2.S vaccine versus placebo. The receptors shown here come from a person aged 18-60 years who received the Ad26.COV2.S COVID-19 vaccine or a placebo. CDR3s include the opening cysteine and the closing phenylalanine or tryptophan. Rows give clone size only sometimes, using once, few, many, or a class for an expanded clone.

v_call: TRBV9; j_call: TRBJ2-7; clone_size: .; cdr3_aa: CASSVGQVNEQYF
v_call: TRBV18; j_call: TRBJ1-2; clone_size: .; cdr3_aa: CASSLRGTTDNGYTF
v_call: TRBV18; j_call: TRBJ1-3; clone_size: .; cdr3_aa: CASSLGQANSGNTIYF
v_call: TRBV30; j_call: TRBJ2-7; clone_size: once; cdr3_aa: CAWSVRYEQYF
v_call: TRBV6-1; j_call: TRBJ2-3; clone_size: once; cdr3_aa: CASSEIGGGVTDTQYF
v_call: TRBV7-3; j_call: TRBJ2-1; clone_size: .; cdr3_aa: CASSFYPGQGAGEQFF
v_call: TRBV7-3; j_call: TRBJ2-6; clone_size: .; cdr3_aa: CASSPSGQVYGANVLTF
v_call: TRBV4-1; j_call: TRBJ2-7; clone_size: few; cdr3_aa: CASSQEALPFTPDSHEQYF
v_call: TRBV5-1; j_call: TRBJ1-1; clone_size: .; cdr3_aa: CASSLGQANTEAFF
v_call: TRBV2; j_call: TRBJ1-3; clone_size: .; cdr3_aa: CASNEDGGRDTIYF
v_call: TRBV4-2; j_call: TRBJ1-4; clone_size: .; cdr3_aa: CASSQDPGPNEKLFF
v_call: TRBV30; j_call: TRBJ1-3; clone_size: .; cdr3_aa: CAWQSGPTPGNTIYF
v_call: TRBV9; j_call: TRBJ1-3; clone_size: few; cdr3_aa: CASSGTGAGNTIYF